This T cell receptor (beta chain) was recorded in a study of CD4+ T cells in melanoma. Study conclusions and caveats: A reported correlation linked neoantigen-specific CD4+ T cells to CD8+, macrophage and B cell function. Neoantigen-specific CD4+ T cells in melanoma reportedly had diverse differentiation states.

The sample holds a few counts of this clone. Its antigen is not known. The data were produced by immunoSEQ multiplex PCR, yet TCRdb's version contains in-frame clones alone and is incomplete. Among 13,000 to 15,000 clones, about 60% were seen once, and the ten largest hold around 15%. V lost 2 bases and J lost 4, with 6 bases in between. Germline loops: CDR1 WNHNN, CDR2 SYGVQD (reference sequence). This CDR3 region has 12 residues. Sample: cells from a culture (not recorded whether cultured in vitro). The clonotype comes from a human donor with melanoma. The J gene is TRBJ2-7, the V gene TRBV10-1; unclear D gene. CDR3 bases: TGCGCCAGCAGTGAGCCCGGGTACGAGCAGTACTTC. Residues: CASSEPGYEQYF.